This T cell receptor beta chain stems from a study of T cells in Graves' hyperthyroidism and ophthalmopathy. V was cut by 11 bases and J by 8 bases, with 16 bases left in between. Per the germline V gene, CDR1 is SNHLY and CDR2 is FYNNEI. The CDR3 has 12 amino acids. Concerning this clonotype: Its cognate antigen is unknown. A much larger clone sits a single nucleotide away, making a read error possible.

TCR beta CDR3 regions were amplified from RNA. The primer set for the first-round RT-PCR of the TCR CDR3 was HTBI. MiXCR was run by TCRdb on the multiplex PCR reads, yielding one entry per CDR3 protein. This sample has 550,000 to 850,000 distinct CDR3 sequences; about 19% occur once, and the top ten carry approximately 15%. General study points: Researchers found most expanded thyroid clonotypes above 0.001 in blood as well. A median 6.5 months before onset, the model predicted ophthalmopathy.

Thyroid ultrasound, orbital computed tomography, clinical symptoms, and serum thyroxine and TRAb underpinned diagnoses. It was at first hyperthyroidism diagnosis, before any ophthalmopathy symptoms, that the blood sample was taken. Sequencing input: blood. The TCR sequence derives from a woman aged 45-60 years with Graves' hyperthyroidism that later progressed to Graves' ophthalmopathy. This chain joins TRBV2 and TRBJ2-1; D is unresolved. CDR3 bases: TGTGCCGCCAAATCAGGAAGCCATGAGCAGTTCTTC. Protein: CAAKSGSHEQFF.